This TCR beta chain is from a study of T cell repertoires in cytomegalovirus infection. MiXCR, applied by TCRdb to the reads, yields one record per CDR3 protein. This sample yields about 920,000 distinct CDR3 sequences, of which 25% to 40% are seen a single time; over 10% belongs to the top ten. This clonotype was observed a few times. What it binds is unknown. Germline V gene lookup returns CDR1 ENHRY and CDR2 SYGVKD. The CDR3 runs 17 residues. V shed 8 bases and J 5 bases; nucleotides not matched to a gene: 9. The TCR sequence derives from a human donor in good health (CMV status not recorded). Some clones in this sample may be carry-over from other donors' samples. This chain uses TRBV10-3 with TRBJ2-1; TRBD2 matches 16 bases. The source material was cultured CD8+ T cells from PBMCs, sampled from culture after CMV antigen stimulation. CDR3 in amino acids: CAIPGTSGGASHNEQFF. In DNA, the CDR3 is TGTGCCATCCCCGGGACTAGCGGGGGGGCCAGTCACAATGAGCAGTTCTTC.